This T cell receptor (beta chain) was sequenced for a study of shared clonotypes between healthy human individuals. On the study more broadly: Three CD4 naive, three CD4 memory, two CD8 naive and one CD8 memory plate were used per donor. Study-wide points: Relative to clonotypes present in all four donors, those not shared had lower generation probabilities. Despite large depth, rarefaction showed incomplete sorted-subset sequencing. Only blood underwent sampling, and tissue repertoires likely differ.

CDR1 and CDR2 from the germline V gene are SGDLS and YYNGEE. The CDR3 runs to 17 residues. V was pared by 4 bases and J by 3 bases, with 11 bases of the junction left unmatched. Repertoires were generated with immunoSEQ multiplex PCR, while TCRdb's copy carries only in-frame clones and drops some. This table has approximately 1.5 million clones, approximately 98.5% appearing once. Concerning this clone itself: Its antigen is currently unknown.

V is TRBV9 and J is TRBJ2-1; the match to TRBD2 covers 9 bases. This TCR came from a man aged 30 to 45 in good health. Sequencing input: naive CD4+ T cells sorted from blood. Subset described: CD45RA+ positively selected. The CDR3: CASSPEGAGGFYNEQFF. The CDR3 DNA is TGTGCCAGCAGCCCCGAAGGAGCGGGAGGTTTCTACAATGAGCAGTTCTTC.